This T cell receptor (beta chain) is drawn from a study of cytomegalovirus exposure and HLA in healthy donors. CDR3 length equals 14 residues. The germline gives CDR1 SNHLY, CDR2 FYNNEI. This clone is a singleton in its sample. At one of its ends the junction is not consistent with the germline gene, which may arise from a read error. Primers for the PCR totalled 60 Vbeta and 13 Jbeta. Sequenced by immunoSEQ multiplex PCR; TCRdb stores in-frame clones only, minus some. The sample has roughly 100,000 clones; approximately 69% are singletons. The sequence came from a man aged 25 to 45 in good health and CMV-seronegative. The chain couples TRBV2 to TRBJ2-5; D is undetermined. The sequenced sample was PBMCs. Written as DNA, the CDR3 is TGTGTCAGCGCCAAGAGGCTAGATCTGAAGACCCAGTACTTC. Protein product: CVSAKRLDLKTQYF.